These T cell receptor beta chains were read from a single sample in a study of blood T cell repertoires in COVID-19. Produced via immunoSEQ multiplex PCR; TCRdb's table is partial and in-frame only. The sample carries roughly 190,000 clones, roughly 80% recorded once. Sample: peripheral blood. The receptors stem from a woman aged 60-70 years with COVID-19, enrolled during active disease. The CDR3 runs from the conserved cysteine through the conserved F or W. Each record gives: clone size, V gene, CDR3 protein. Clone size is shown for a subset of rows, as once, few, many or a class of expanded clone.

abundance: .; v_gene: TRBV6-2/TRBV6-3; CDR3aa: CASSYSLAVSYEQYF
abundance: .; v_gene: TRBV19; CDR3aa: CASSMRSGFTF
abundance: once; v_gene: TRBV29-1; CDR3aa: CSVNGQGVADTQYF
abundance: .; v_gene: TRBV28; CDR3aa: CATQGPLGTNEKLFF
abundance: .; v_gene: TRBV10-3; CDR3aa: CAISESKGLRNTIYF
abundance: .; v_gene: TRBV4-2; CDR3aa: CASSPGGGATDTQYF
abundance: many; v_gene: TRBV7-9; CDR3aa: CASSFWTGGTGGNTIYF
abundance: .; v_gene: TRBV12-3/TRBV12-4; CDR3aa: CASSFQGGTEAFF
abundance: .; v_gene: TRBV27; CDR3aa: CASSSPLTGAFF
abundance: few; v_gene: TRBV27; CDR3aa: CASSLQGPGKLFF
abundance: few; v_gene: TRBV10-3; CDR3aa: CAISESPQETQYF
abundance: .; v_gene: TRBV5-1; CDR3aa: CASSPGQGNNQPQHF
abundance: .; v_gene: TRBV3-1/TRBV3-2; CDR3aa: CASSQEIRLGKLFF
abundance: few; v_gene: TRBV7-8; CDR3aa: CASSPDRADNSPLHF
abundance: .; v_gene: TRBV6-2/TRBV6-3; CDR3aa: CASSTLAGDFNEQFF
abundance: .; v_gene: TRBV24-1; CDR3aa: CATSDTGPSEEQFF
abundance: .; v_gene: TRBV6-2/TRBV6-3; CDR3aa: CASSYGTGNTEAFF
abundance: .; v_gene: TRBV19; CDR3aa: CASSIGGVIGNEQFF
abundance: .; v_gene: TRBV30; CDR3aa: CAWVGWPDREENNQPQHF
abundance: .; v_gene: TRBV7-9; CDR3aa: CASSFSLVPTNEKLFF
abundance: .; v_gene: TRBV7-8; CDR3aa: CASSPGRSENQPQHF
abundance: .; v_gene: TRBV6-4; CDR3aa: CASRQGVGSEAFF
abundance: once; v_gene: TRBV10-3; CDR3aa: CAISIDRFSEQYF
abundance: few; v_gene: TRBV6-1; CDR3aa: CASSVARVSNEQFF
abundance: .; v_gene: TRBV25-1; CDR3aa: CASTLAGGPLDEQFF
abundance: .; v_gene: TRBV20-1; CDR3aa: CSASQGNSEQYF
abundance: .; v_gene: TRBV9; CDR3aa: CASSGLAGVVNTQYF
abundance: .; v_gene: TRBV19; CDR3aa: CASSMLRDRGTNPRPNEAFF
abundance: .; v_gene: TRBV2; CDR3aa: CATMTSGSLNEQFF
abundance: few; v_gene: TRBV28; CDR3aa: CASSIIQGEAFF
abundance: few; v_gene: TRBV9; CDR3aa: CASSVPRGAEKLFF
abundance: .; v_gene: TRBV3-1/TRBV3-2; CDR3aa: CASSQAGQGNNEKLFF
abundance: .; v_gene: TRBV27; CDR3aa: CASSLQRTSGSSYEQYF
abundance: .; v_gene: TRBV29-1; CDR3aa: CSVEGQGTDTQYF
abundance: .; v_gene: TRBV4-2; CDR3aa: CASSQRQGAMWANIQYF
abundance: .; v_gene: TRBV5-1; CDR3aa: CASSLNLPGHYSGANVLTF
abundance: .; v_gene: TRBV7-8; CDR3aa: CASSPQNEQFF
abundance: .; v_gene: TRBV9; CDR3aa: CASSFRGTGNTIYF
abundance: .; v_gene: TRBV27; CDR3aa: CASRDRPPNYGYTF
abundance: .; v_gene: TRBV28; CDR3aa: CASRPLAGGTSGANVLTF
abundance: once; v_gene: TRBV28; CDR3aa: CASPHPLQGTEAFF
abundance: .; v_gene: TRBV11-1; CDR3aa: CASSLAGAGDTQYF
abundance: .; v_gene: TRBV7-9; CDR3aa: CASSSTSSGRRRDTQYF
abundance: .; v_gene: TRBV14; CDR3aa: CASSPQGTTEAFF
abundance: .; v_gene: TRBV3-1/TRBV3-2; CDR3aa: CACQGRLSYEQYF
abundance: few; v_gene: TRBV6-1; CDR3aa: CASSEARIANQPQHF
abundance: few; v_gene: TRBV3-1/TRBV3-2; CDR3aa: CASSHRSGQGPNTF
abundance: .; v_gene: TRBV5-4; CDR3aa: CASSWGPGQRSGDNEQFF
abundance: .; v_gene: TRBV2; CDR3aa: CASSDRTGTGGFGQYF
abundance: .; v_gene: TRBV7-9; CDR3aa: CASSLGDAKNIQYF
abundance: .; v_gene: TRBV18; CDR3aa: CASSPGDNSYNEQFF
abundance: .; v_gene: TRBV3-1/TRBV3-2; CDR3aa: CASSRGRGYTF
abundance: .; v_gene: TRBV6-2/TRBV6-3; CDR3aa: CASSYSRWGQVNTEAFF
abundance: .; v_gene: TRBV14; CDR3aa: CASSQFGAGQANYGYTF
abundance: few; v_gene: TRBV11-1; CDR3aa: CASSFRPTGSWTEAFF